The 21 T cell receptor beta chains below come from one sample, sequenced in a study of blood T cell repertoires in COVID-19. Repertoires were generated with immunoSEQ multiplex PCR, while TCRdb's copy carries only in-frame clones and drops some. The table lists 120,000 to 150,000 clones, approximately 82% of them singletons. Sequenced sample: peripheral blood. All receptors derive from a human donor in a cohort sampled during active COVID-19.

This clone was observed many times. V gene TRBV27 combines with J gene TRBJ2-7, with 8 bases fitting TRBD2. The CDR3 covers 16 residues. Looked up from germline, CDR1 is MNHEY and CDR2 is SMNVEV (reference sequence). J gave up 1 base and V 3 bases, and 8 bases lay outside the gene matches. The CDR3 sequence: CASSFSTGRASYEQYF. CDR3 nucleotides: TGTGCCAGCAGTTTTTCCACCGGGAGGGCATCCTACGAGCAGTACTTC.

This clone was counted between two and nine times. V and J are TRBV2 and TRBJ2-5; TRBD1 is a possible D gene (6 bases). The V gene lost 7 bases and the J gene lost 5 bases, with 14 bases spanning the gap. The CDR3 is made up of 13 amino acids. CDR1 and CDR2 from the germline V gene are SNHLY and FYNNEI. CDR3 sequence (DNA): TGTGCCAGCAAGAACAGGGTAGGCGAGACCCAGTACTTC. It is translated as CASKNRVGETQYF.

Regarding this clone: The same CDR3 can be traced to other DNA sequences in this sample. The chain carries TRBV7-2 and TRBJ1-1; tentatively, D is TRBD1 (5 bases). V lost 5 bases, J lost 4 bases, and 14 bases lay in between. The CDR3 length is 14 residues. The V gene's germline CDR1 is SGHTA and CDR2 FQGNSA. As DNA, the CDR3 is TGTGCCAGCAGCCCGACTCAGGGAGGCACTGAAGCTTTCTTT. This gives the protein CASSPTQGGTEAFF.

The chain is built from TRBV7-9 and TRBJ2-1; a weak D match, TRBD2 (6 bases). The V and J ends lost 4 bases and 7 bases respectively, with 17 bases between them. This CDR3 region has 15 residues. Germline V gene lookup returns CDR1 SEHNR and CDR2 FQNEAQ (reference sequence). CDR3 sequence (DNA): TGTGCCAGCAGCTACTTAATGGACGGGACTAATGAGCAGTTCTTC. Protein: CASSYLMDGTNEQFF.

V usage is TRBV4-1 and J usage is TRBJ1-4; D is possibly TRBD1 (5 bases). Per germline, CDR1 MGHRA and CDR2 YSYEKL. Trimming removed 0 bases from V and 0 bases from J, with 8 bases in between. There are 16 residues in the CDR3. The CDR3 DNA reads TGCGCCAGCAGCCAAGATGGGGGGGCAACTAATGAAAAACTGTTTTTT. Its protein is CASSQDGGATNEKLFF.

CDR3 amino acids: CASSPILADTGELFF. The CDR3 DNA reads TGTGCCAGCAGCCCTATCCTAGCGGACACCGGGGAGCTGTTTTTT. The V and J genes are TRBV5-4 and TRBJ2-2; 7 bases are shared with TRBD2. Germline CDR1 and CDR2: SGHNT and YYREEE (reference sequence). J gave up 3 bases and V 4 bases, and 6 bases lay outside the gene matches. The CDR3 has 15 residues.

This clone was detected a few times. The chain recombines TRBV12-3 or TRBV12-4 with TRBJ1-1, with D uncertain. There are 12 residues in the CDR3. V lost 1 base and J 8 bases, leaving 8 bases between the germline ends. The CDR3 sequence: CASSLVFPEAFF. The CDR3 DNA sequence: TGTGCCAGCAGTTTAGTTTTTCCAGAAGCTTTCTTT.

This rearrangement joins TRBV5-1 to TRBJ2-1; D possibly corresponds to TRBD1 (6 bases). CDR3 length equals 15 residues. Trimming took 4 bases from V and 0 from J, leaving 11 bases between them. Germline CDR1 and CDR2: SGHRS and YFSETQ. DNA for the CDR3: TGCGCCAGCAGCCCGATACAGGGCTCCTACAATGAGCAGTTCTTC. It codes for CASSPIQGSYNEQFF.

This sequence joins TRBV4-1 and TRBJ1-2; D possibly corresponds to TRBD1 (5 bases). CDR1 is MGHRA and CDR2 is YSYEKL in the germline V gene. V lost 3 bases to trimming and J lost 3 bases, with 11 bases between them. CDR3 length: 14 amino acids. This CDR3 reads CASSQYGGDYGYTF. Written as DNA, the CDR3 is TGCGCCAGCAGCCAGTACGGAGGGGACTATGGCTACACCTTC.

V usage is TRBV27 and J usage is TRBJ2-1; 11 bases are a match to TRBD2. This CDR3 region has 17 residues. Germline CDR1 is MNHEY and CDR2 is SMNVEV (reference sequence). J gave up 5 bases and V 8 bases, and 14 bases lay outside the gene matches. CDR3 protein: CASGDLRGTSGNNEQFF. The CDR3 nucleotides read TGTGCCAGCGGGGATCTGCGGGGGACTAGCGGAAACAATGAGCAGTTCTTC.

The chain links TRBV19 to TRBJ2-7; TRBD1 agrees at 7 bases. After removal of 5 bases from V and 1 base from J, the junction contained 11 bases not matched to a gene. Germline CDR1 LNHDA, CDR2 SQIVND (reference sequence). The CDR3 length is 16 residues. The CDR3: CASSLQGNVASYEQYF. CDR3 in DNA: TGTGCCAGTAGTTTACAGGGGAATGTTGCTTCCTACGAGCAGTACTTC. The full variable domain, completed using reference TRBV19 and TRBJ2-7, is DGGITQSPKYLFRKEGQNVTLSCEQNLNHDAMYWYRQDPGQGLRLIYYSQIVNDFQKGDIAEGYSVSREKKESFPLTVTSAQKNPTAFYLCASSLQGNVASYEQYFGPGTRLTVT.

The chain carries TRBV9 and TRBJ1-2, with 9 bases aligning to TRBD1. Per the germline V gene, CDR1 is SGDLS and CDR2 is YYNGEE. The CDR3 extends over 17 amino acids. V lost 3 bases to trimming and J lost 4 bases; unmatched junction nucleotides: 13. DNA for the CDR3: TGTGCCAGCAGCGCCTCCTCGGGACAGGGAACCCCCTATGGCTACACCTTC. Translated: CASSASSGQGTPYGYTF. Variable domain in full (rest from reference TRBV9 and TRBJ1-2): DSGVTQTPKHLITATGQRVTLRCSPRSGDLSVYWYQQSLDQGLQFLIQYYNGEERAKGNILERFSAQQFPDLHSELNLSSLELGDSALYFCASSASSGQGTPYGYTFGSGTRLTVV.

The rearrangement joins TRBV28 to TRBJ2-1, with TRBD2 as a possible D gene (5 bases). Germline CDR1 is MDHEN and CDR2 is SYDVKM. The CDR3 loop spans 16 amino acids. The V end lost 4 bases, the J end lost 3 bases, and 16 bases lay between the germline ends. This chain's CDR3 is CASSSPGRGIYNEQFF. Here the CDR3 DNA reads TGTGCCAGCAGTTCGCCGGGCAGAGGGATCTACAATGAGCAGTTCTTC.

The genes are TRBV7-2 and TRBJ1-1; D possibly corresponds to TRBD1 (5 bases). Germline CDR1 reads SGHTA; CDR2 reads FQGNSA. The length of the CDR3 is 16 residues. With 2 bases removed from V and 2 bases from J, the gap between germline ends came to 15 bases. This CDR3 reads CASSLRPWGANTEAFF. The CDR3 nucleotides are TGTGCCAGCAGCTTACGACCTTGGGGCGCCAACACTGAAGCTTTCTTT.

The chain carries TRBV27 and TRBJ2-7, with 10 bases identical to TRBD1. The CDR3 consists of 16 residues. V shed 2 bases and J 2 bases; nucleotides not matched to a gene: 6. CDR1 and CDR2 (germline): MNHEY, SMNVEV (reference sequence). The DNA for the CDR3 is TGTGCCAGCAGTTTAAAGGACAGGGGGACCCCCTACGAGCAGTACTTC. Protein sequence: CASSLKDRGTPYEQYF.

This sequence joins TRBV27 and TRBJ1-2; the D gene is possibly TRBD1 (5 bases). Germline-derived CDR1 and CDR2 are MNHEY and SMNVEV (reference sequence). Between the trimmed V and J ends, which lost 7 bases and 7 bases, there was a span of 19 bases. The CDR3 is 14 residues long. CDR3 region: CASTPAGPRGGYTF. The CDR3 DNA reads as TGTGCCAGCACCCCAGCGGGCCCTAGGGGTGGCTACACCTTC.

This clone was seen more than once but under ten times. The V and J genes are TRBV5-1 and TRBJ1-2; 9 nucleotides line up with TRBD1. This CDR3 region has 15 residues. CDR1 and CDR2 from the germline V gene are SGHRS and YFSETQ. V was clipped by 0 bases and J by 4 bases; unmatched bases: 4. The CDR3 region has the DNA TGCGCCAGCAGCTTGGGGGACAGGGAATTCTATGGCTACACCTTC. Translating it yields CASSLGDREFYGYTF.

The V call is TRBV7-2, the J call TRBJ2-7, with 14 bases fitting TRBD2. J was trimmed by 0 bases and V by 5 bases; bases with no gene match: 6. Per the germline V gene, CDR1 is SGHTA and CDR2 is FQGNSA. The CDR3 length is 17 residues. CDR3 protein: CASSPMGLAGVSYEQYF. The CDR3 bases are TGTGCCAGCAGCCCCATGGGACTAGCGGGAGTCTCCTACGAGCAGTACTTC.

This clone has a handful of counts. The V and J genes are TRBV5-4 and TRBJ2-3, with 14 nucleotides matching TRBD2. The germline CDR1 and CDR2 sequences are SGHNT and YYREEE (reference sequence). Germline trimming cut 4 bases from V and 1 base from J; bases unmatched to any gene: 5. The length of the CDR3 is 17 residues. The DNA of the CDR3 is TGTGCCAGCAGCGTACGGACTAGCGGGAGGCGCACAGATACGCAGTATTTT. Its protein is CASSVRTSGRRTDTQYF.

The chain is built from TRBV19 and TRBJ2-3, with D perhaps TRBD1 (6 bases). Germline CDR1 reads LNHDA; CDR2 reads SQIVND (reference sequence). V lost 5 bases and J lost 3, with 18 bases in between. The CDR3 spans 16 residues. CDR3 nucleotides: TGTGCCAGTAGTCTTCGACAGGTAGGGTGGACAGATACGCAGTATTTT. Translated: CASSLRQVGWTDTQYF. The full variable domain, its missing parts supplied by reference TRBV19 and TRBJ2-3, is DGGITQSPKYLFRKEGQNVTLSCEQNLNHDAMYWYRQDPGQGLRLIYYSQIVNDFQKGDIAEGYSVSREKKESFPLTVTSAQKNPTAFYLCASSLRQVGWTDTQYFGPGTRLTVL.

The genes are TRBV7-9 and TRBJ1-5, with D tentatively TRBD1 (6 bases). From germline, CDR1 is SEHNR and CDR2 FQNEAQ (reference sequence). The CDR3 spans 14 residues. Trimming left V 1 base short and J 4 bases short, with 8 bases between. CDR3 DNA: TGTGCCAGCAGCTTAGGAACAGGGAATCAGCCCCAGCATTTT. As protein: CASSLGTGNQPQHF.